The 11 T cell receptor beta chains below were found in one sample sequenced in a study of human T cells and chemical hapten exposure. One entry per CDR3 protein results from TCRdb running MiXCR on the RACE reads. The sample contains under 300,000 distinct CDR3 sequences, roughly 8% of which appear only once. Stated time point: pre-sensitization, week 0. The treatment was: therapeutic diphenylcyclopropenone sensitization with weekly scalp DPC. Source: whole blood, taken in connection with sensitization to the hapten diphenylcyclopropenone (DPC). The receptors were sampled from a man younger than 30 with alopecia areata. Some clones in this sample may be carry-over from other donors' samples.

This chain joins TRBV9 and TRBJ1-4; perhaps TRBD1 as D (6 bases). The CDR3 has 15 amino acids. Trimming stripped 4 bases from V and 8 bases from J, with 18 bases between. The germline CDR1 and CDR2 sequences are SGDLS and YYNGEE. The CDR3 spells CASSTTIQGTEKLFF. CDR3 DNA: TGTGCCAGCAGCACGACCATCCAGGGGACCGAAAAACTGTTTTTT.

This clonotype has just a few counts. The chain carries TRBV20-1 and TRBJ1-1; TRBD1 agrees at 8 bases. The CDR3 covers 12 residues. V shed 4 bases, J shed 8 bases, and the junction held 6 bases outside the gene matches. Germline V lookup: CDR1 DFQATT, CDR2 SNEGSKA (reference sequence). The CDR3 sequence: CSATPGQAEAFF. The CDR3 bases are TGCAGTGCTACTCCGGGACAGGCGGAAGCTTTCTTT.

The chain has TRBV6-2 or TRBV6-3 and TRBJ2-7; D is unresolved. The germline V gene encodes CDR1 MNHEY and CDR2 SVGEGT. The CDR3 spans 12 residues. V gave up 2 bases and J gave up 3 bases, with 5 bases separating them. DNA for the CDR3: TGTGCCAGCAGTTACCCGGACTACGAGCAGTACGTC. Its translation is CASSYPDYEQYV.

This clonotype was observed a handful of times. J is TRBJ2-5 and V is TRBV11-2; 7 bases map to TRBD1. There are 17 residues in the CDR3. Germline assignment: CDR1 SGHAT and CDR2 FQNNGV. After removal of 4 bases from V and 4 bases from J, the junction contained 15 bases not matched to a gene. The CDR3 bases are TGTGCCAGCAGCTCACTCTTCCGTAGAACAGGGGCAGAGACCCAGTACTTC. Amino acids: CASSSLFRRTGAETQYF. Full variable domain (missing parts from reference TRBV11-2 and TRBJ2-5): EAGVAQSPRYKIIEKRQSVAFWCNPISGHATLYWYQQILGQGPKLLIQFQNNGVVDDSQLPKDRFSAERLKGVDSTLKIQPAKLEDSAVYLCASSSLFRRTGAETQYFGPGTRLLVL.

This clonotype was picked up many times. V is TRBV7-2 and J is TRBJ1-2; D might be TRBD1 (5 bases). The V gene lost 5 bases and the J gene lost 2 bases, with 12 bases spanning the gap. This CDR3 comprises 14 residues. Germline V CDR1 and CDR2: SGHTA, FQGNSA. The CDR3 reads CASSRVQGNYGYTF. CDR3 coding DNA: TGTGCCAGCAGCCGTGTTCAGGGAAACTATGGCTACACCTTC. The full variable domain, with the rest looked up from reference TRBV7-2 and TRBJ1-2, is GAGVSQSPSNKVTEKGKDVELRCDPISGHTALYWYRQSLGQGLEFLIYFQGNSAPDKSGLPSDRFSAERTGGSVSTLTIQRTQQEDSAVYLCASSRVQGNYGYTFGSGTRLTVV.

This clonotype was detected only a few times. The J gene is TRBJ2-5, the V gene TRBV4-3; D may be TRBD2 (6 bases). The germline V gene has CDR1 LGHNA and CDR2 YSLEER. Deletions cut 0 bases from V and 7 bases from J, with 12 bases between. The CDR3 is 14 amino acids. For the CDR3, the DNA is TGCGCCAGCAGCCAAGATAGGAGGGATCGGACCCAGTACTTC. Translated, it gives CASSQDRRDRTQYF.

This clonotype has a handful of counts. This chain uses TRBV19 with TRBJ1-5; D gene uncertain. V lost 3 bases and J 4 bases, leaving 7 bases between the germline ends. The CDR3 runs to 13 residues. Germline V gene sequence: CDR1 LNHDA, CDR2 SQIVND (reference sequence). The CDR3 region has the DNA TGTGCCAGTAGTATGGTCGGAAATCAGCCCCAGCATTTT. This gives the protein CASSMVGNQPQHF.

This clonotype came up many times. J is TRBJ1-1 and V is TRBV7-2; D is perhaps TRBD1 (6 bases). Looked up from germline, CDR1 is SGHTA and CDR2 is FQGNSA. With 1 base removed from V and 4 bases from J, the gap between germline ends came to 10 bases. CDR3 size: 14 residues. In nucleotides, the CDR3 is TGTGCCAGCAGCTTAGATGGGGGCGGCACTGAAGCTTTCTTT. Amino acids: CASSLDGGGTEAFF.

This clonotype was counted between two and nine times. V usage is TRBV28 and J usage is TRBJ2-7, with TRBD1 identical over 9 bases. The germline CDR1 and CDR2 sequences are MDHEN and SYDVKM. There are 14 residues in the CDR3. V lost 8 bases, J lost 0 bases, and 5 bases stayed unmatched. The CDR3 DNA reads TGTGCCAGCCGACAGGGGGGAATCTCCTACGAGCAGTACGTC. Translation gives CASRQGGISYEQYV.

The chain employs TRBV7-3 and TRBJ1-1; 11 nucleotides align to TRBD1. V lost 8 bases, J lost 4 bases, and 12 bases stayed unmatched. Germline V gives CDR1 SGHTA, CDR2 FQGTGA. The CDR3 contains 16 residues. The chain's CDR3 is CASDPGQGVRGTEAFF. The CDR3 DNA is TGTGCCAGCGATCCGGGACAGGGGGTCCGGGGCACTGAAGCTTTCTTT.

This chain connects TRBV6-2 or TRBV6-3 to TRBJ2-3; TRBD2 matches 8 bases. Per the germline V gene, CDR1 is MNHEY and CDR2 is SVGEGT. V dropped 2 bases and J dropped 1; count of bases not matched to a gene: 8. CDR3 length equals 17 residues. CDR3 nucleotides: TGTGCCAGCAGTTACAGTAGTAGCGGGGAGCGCACAGATACGCAGTATTTT. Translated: CASSYSSSGERTDTQYF.